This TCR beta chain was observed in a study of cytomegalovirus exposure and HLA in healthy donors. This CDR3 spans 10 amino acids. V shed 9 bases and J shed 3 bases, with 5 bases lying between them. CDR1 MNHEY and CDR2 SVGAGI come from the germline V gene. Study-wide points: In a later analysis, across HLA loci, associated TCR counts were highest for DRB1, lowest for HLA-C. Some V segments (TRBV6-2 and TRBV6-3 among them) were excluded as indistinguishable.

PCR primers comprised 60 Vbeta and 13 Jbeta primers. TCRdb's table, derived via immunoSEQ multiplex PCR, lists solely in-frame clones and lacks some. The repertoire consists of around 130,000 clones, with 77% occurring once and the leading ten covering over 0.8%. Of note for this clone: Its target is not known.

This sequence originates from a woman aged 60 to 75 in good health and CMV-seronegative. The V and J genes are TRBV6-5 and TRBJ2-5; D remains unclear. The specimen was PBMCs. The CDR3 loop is CARRKETQYF. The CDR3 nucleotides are TGTGCCAGGAGGAAAGAGACCCAGTACTTC.